This TCR beta chain was recorded in a study of blood T cell repertoires in COVID-19. Study context: Acute and convalescent COVID-19 specimens originated in the United States, Italy and Spain. In each case, the material was cDNA or gDNA derived from T cells, B-cell-depleted T cells, or PBMCs.

This CDR3 has 15 amino acids. The V end was cut by 6 bases, the J end by 0 bases, with 11 bases between. The germline V gene encodes CDR1 MNHEY and CDR2 SVGAGI. Original methodology: Reference gene primers were amplified, and this amplification served to estimate nucleated cell counts. Clones were read by immunoSEQ multiplex PCR, and TCRdb kept only the in-frame ones, dropping some. The DNA gave D and trimming, while V, J and clone size come from that table. The sample contains 130,000 to 150,000 clones, about 85% of which appear only once. This clone was picked up one time. Sequencing was performed on peripheral blood. The sequence derives from a human donor in a cohort sampled during active COVID-19. The chain carries TRBV6-5 and TRBJ1-4; weak D call: TRBD1 (5 bases). The CDR3 DNA follows: TGTGCCAGCAGCCCAACGACAGCAACTAATGAAAAACTGTTTTTT. This gives the protein CASSPTTATNEKLFF.